Following are 24 T cell receptor beta chains from one sample sequenced in a study of blood T cell repertoires in COVID-19. Sequencing was performed with immunoSEQ multiplex PCR; in TCRdb, only in-frame clones are kept and a portion is missing. The sample has approximately 450,000 clones; about 85% are singletons. Material for sequencing was PBMCs or T cells enriched from blood (not recorded which). The receptors originated from a woman younger than 35 with acute COVID-19.

The J gene is TRBJ2-7, the V gene TRBV6-5, with 8 nucleotides matching TRBD1. The CDR3 totals 14 residues. CDR1 is MNHEY, CDR2 SVGAGI, per germline. Trimming took 4 bases from V and 2 from J; bases not matched to a gene: 4. CDR3 coding DNA: TGTGCCAGCAGTTTAGGGACAGGACCCTACGAGCAGTACTTC. This translates into CASSLGTGPYEQYF.

The J gene is TRBJ2-7, the V gene TRBV6-5; unclear D gene. The V end lost 5 bases, the J end lost 3 bases, and 5 bases lay between the germline ends. This CDR3 has 11 residues. The germline CDR1 and CDR2 sequences are MNHEY and SVGAGI. For the CDR3, the DNA is TGTGCCAGCAGTCAGGACTACGAGCAGTACTTC. It is translated as CASSQDYEQYF.

This clone has just a few counts. The CDR3 spells CASSGQGTNYGYTF. CDR3 DNA sequence: TGTGCCAGCAGCGGACAGGGGACTAACTATGGCTACACCTTC. The chain has TRBV2 and TRBJ1-2; 9 bases agree with TRBD1. This CDR3 contains 14 residues. V shed 6 bases, J shed 0 bases, and the junction held 2 bases outside the gene matches. CDR1 SNHLY and CDR2 FYNNEI come from the germline V gene. Using reference TRBV2 and TRBJ1-2 for the parts outside the CDR3, the full variable domain is EPEVTQTPSHQVTQMGQEVILRCVPISNHLYFYWYRQILGQKVEFLVSFYNNEISEKSEIFDDQFSVERPDGSNFTLKIRSTKLEDSAMYFCASSGQGTNYGYTFGSGTRLTVV.

For this clone: The identical CDR3 is also encoded by other nucleotide sequences in the sample. This sequence joins TRBV4-2 and TRBJ2-3; 13 bases are shared with TRBD2. The CDR3 is 14 residues long. Per the germline V gene, CDR1 is LGHNA and CDR2 is YNFKEQ. Unmatched junction bases numbered 1, after V lost 4 bases and J lost 6 bases. CDR3 loop: CASSPTSGGDTQYF. The CDR3, as DNA: TGTGCCAGCAGCCCGACTAGCGGGGGGGATACGCAGTATTTT.

The chain carries TRBV12-3 or TRBV12-4 and TRBJ1-5, with D perhaps matching TRBD1 (5 bases). Trimming removed 5 bases at V and 7 bases at J, with 9 bases between. The CDR3 contains 12 residues. CDR3 sequence: CASSRGGQPQHF. CDR3 bases: TGTGCCAGCAGTCGCGGGGGGCAGCCCCAGCATTTT.

The V gene is TRBV12-5, the J gene TRBJ2-1, with D possibly TRBD2 on 6 matching bases. Germline V gene lookup returns CDR1 LGHNT and CDR2 FRNRAP. V lost 1 base and J lost 13, with 11 bases in between. The CDR3 loop spans 12 amino acids. The CDR3 reads CASGLGTIPQFF. The CDR3 DNA sequence: TGTGCTAGTGGTTTGGGGACTATTCCACAGTTCTTC.

This clone was counted between two and nine times. The rearrangement joins TRBV29-1 to TRBJ2-7; the D gene is possibly TRBD2 (6 bases). Trimming took off 4 bases at V and 6 bases at J, with 13 bases between the two ends. CDR3 length: 12 residues. Per germline, CDR1 SQVTM and CDR2 ANQGSEA. CDR3 nucleotide sequence: TGCAGCGTTGCCGGGAGTAGCCGCGAGCAGTACTTC. Translating it yields CSVAGSSREQYF.

The gene calls are TRBV5-1 and TRBJ1-4, with 7 bases identical to TRBD1. The CDR3 runs 17 residues. V was clipped by 0 bases and J by 3 bases; unmatched bases: 8. Germline CDR1 SGHRS, CDR2 YFSETQ. CDR3 amino acids: CASSLGSGGRSNEKLFF. CDR3 sequence (DNA): TGCGCCAGCAGCTTGGGGTCAGGGGGGCGATCTAATGAAAAACTGTTTTTT.

The sample holds a few counts of this clone. The chain carries TRBV9 and TRBJ2-2; D gene ambiguous. There are 12 residues in the CDR3. Germline V CDR1 and CDR2: SGDLS, YYNGEE. V shed 5 bases and J shed 3 bases, with 5 bases lying between them. CDR3 DNA: TGTGCCAGCAGAGACTACACCGGGGAGCTGTTTTTT. This gives the protein CASRDYTGELFF.

The CDR3 coding sequence is TGTGCCAGAAGGCTCTTAGCGGGAGGGCTCTACGAGCAGTACTTC. Its translation: CARRLLAGGLYEQYF. This chain uses TRBV5-3 with TRBJ2-7; 11 nucleotides line up with TRBD2. Being an ORF, TRBV5-3 has a function that is uncertain. The junction had 7 bases not matched to a gene; V was cut back by 5 bases and J by 3 bases. The CDR3 length is 15 residues.

The chain has TRBV29-1 and TRBJ2-2, with a weak D call TRBD2 (6 bases). In germline, CDR1 is SQVTM, CDR2 ANQGSEA. The CDR3 consists of 12 residues. V lost 7 bases and J lost 4, with 10 bases in between. In DNA, the CDR3 is TGCAGCGCCGCGACTAGCACCGGGGAGCTGTTTTTT. It translates to CSAATSTGELFF.

This sequence joins TRBV7-9 and TRBJ1-2; TRBD1 is a possible D gene (6 bases). Germline lookup yields CDR1 SEHNR and CDR2 FQNEAQ (reference sequence). The V end was cut by 5 bases, the J end by 2 bases, with 9 bases between. This CDR3 comprises 13 residues. The CDR3 sequence is CASSPQGNYGYTF. Here the CDR3 DNA reads TGTGCCAGCAGCCCTCAGGGGAACTATGGCTACACCTTC.

The V gene is TRBV2, the J gene TRBJ2-7, with no clear D. Germline V gene lookup returns CDR1 SNHLY and CDR2 FYNNEI. The CDR3 loop spans 11 amino acids. Trimming took off 11 bases at V and 2 bases at J, with 10 bases between the two ends. The CDR3 bases are TGTGCCGTCTCGAAGCCCTACGAGCAGTACTTC. It specifies CAVSKPYEQYF.

This clone was observed a handful of times. The CDR3 region has the DNA TGTGCCATCAGCAACACGGGACAGGGGGGAGACTATGGCTACACCTTC. Translating gives CAISNTGQGGDYGYTF. V usage is TRBV10-3 and J usage is TRBJ1-2; 11 bases align to TRBD1. The CDR3 totals 16 residues. Trimming removed 6 bases from V and 3 bases from J; junction bases left unmatched: 9. Germline V lookup: CDR1 ENHRY, CDR2 SYGVKD.

The chain recombines TRBV5-1 with TRBJ2-2; D not resolved. Trimming cost V 2 bases and J 9 bases, with 8 bases left between them. Germline loops: CDR1 SGHRS, CDR2 YFSETQ. The CDR3 loop spans 12 amino acids. CDR3 bases: TGCGCCAGCAGCTTCCCGAGCAGGGAGCTGTTTTTT. This encodes CASSFPSRELFF.

This CDR3 is CASRPGGQGAPQYF. DNA of the CDR3: TGTGCCAGCAGGCCCGGGGGACAGGGGGCTCCGCAGTATTTT. The chain is built from TRBV6-6 and TRBJ2-3; 12 nucleotides line up with TRBD1. The CDR3 consists of 14 residues. After removal of 6 bases from V and 10 bases from J, the junction contained 8 bases not matched to a gene. Germline CDR1 reads MNHNY; CDR2 reads SVGAGI (reference sequence).

This sequence joins TRBV7-8 and TRBJ1-2; tentative D call: TRBD1 (6 bases). Germline CDR1 reads SGHVS; CDR2 reads FQNEAQ. CDR3 size: 13 residues. The V and J ends lost 5 bases and 1 base respectively, with 8 bases between them. DNA of the CDR3: TGTGCCAGCAGCCGGGACAATAACTATGGCTACACCTTC. This sequence encodes CASSRDNNYGYTF.

The chain recombines TRBV5-1 with TRBJ2-5; a possible D gene is TRBD2 (7 bases). V was pared by 4 bases and J by 4 bases, with 14 bases between. CDR1 and CDR2 (germline): SGHRS, YFSETQ. This CDR3 has 14 residues. The CDR3 nucleotides are TGCGCCAGCAGCGGGAGGGGGGTCGCAGAGACCCAGTACTTC. Translation: CASSGRGVAETQYF.

Comments on this clone: Other DNA variants within this sample encode the same CDR3. The genes are TRBV5-1 and TRBJ1-2, with 10 bases that match TRBD1. J lost 6 bases, V lost 4 bases, and 3 bases had no gene match. Germline V gene data show CDR1 as SGHRS and CDR2 as YFSETQ. CDR3 length: 13 residues. The CDR3 reads CASSLTGGDGYTF. CDR3 coding DNA: TGCGCCAGCAGCCTGACAGGGGGCGATGGCTACACCTTC.

The genes are TRBV9 and TRBJ2-7, with 7 bases identical to TRBD2. From germline, CDR1 is SGDLS and CDR2 YYNGEE. Trimming took 3 bases from V and 6 from J; bases not matched to a gene: 3. The CDR3 contains 12 residues. In DNA form, the CDR3 reads TGTGCCAGCAGCGGCCGCGGGGGCGAGCAGTACTTC. It translates to CASSGRGGEQYF.

J is TRBJ1-4 and V is TRBV4-1; the D is unclear. The CDR3 spans 17 residues. V lost 1 base and J lost 8, with 20 bases in between. Germline V gene sequence: CDR1 MGHRA, CDR2 YSYEKL. CDR3 sequence reads: CASSQGKILRHGEKLFF. CDR3 bases: TGCGCCAGCAGCCAAGGGAAGATATTGAGGCATGGGGAAAAACTGTTTTTT.

V is TRBV11-3 and J is TRBJ2-5; TRBD2 agrees at 12 bases. V was clipped by 5 bases and J by 2 bases; unmatched bases: 3. CDR1 and CDR2 (germline): SGHNT, YENEEA. The CDR3 is made up of 15 amino acids. CDR3 protein: CASSPGLAGQETQYF. CDR3 in DNA: TGTGCCAGCAGCCCAGGACTAGCGGGACAAGAGACCCAGTACTTC.

This clone was picked up one time. V usage is TRBV2 and J usage is TRBJ1-1, with 9 positions matching TRBD1. Germline CDR1 is SNHLY and CDR2 is FYNNEI. V lost 11 bases and J lost 3; bases outside the gene matches: 7. There are 13 residues in the CDR3. The CDR3: CAGTGKGDTEAFF. As DNA, the CDR3 is TGTGCCGGGACAGGGAAGGGGGACACTGAAGCTTTCTTT.

The rearrangement uses TRBV2 and TRBJ2-5, with TRBD1 matching 7 bases. The CDR3 spans 15 residues. Per germline, CDR1 SNHLY and CDR2 FYNNEI. Unmatched junction bases numbered 9, after V lost 2 bases and J lost 6 bases. The CDR3 loop is CASSELLGGGQTQYF. For the CDR3, the DNA is TGTGCCAGCAGTGAACTCTTAGGGGGCGGGCAGACCCAGTACTTC.